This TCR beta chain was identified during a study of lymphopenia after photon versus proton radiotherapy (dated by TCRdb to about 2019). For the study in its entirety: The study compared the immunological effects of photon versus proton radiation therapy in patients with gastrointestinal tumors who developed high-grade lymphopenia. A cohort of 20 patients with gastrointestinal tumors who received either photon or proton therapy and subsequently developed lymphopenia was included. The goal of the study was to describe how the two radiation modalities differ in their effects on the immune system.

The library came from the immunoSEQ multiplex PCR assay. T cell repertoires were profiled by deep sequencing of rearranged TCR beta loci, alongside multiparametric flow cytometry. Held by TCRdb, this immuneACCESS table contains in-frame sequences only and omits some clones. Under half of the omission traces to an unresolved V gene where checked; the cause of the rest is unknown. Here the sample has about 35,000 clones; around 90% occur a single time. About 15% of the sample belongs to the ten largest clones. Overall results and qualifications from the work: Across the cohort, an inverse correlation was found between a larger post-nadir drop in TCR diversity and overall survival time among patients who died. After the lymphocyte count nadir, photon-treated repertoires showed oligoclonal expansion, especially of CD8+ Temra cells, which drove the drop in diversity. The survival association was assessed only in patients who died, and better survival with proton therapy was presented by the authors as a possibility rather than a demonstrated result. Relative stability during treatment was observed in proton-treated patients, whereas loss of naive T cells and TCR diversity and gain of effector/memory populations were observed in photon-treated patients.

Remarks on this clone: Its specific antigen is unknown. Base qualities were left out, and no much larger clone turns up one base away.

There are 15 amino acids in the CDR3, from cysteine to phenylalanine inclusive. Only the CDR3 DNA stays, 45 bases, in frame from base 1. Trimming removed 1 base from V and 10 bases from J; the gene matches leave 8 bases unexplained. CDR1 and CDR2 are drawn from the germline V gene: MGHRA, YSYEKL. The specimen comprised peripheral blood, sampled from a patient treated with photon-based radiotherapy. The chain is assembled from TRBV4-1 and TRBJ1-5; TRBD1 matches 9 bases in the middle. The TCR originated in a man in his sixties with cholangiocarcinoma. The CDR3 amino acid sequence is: CASSQGTGGLLPQHF. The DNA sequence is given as TGCGCCAGCAGCCAAGGAACAGGGGGCCTTCTTCCCCAGCATTTT.